This T cell receptor (beta chain) was profiled in a study of technical replicates of blood from a few donors. Produced via immunoSEQ multiplex PCR; TCRdb's table is partial and in-frame only. Among approximately 94,000 clones listed, less than 96% were seen once. CDR3 length: 12 residues. The V end lost 10 bases, the J end lost 5 bases, and 14 bases lay between the germline ends. Per germline, CDR1 MNHNY and CDR2 SVGAGI (reference sequence). This receptor was identified in a human donor in good health. The V gene is TRBV6-6, the J gene TRBJ2-5, with D perhaps TRBD1 (6 bases). What was sequenced was T cells isolated from PBMCs. The DNA for the CDR3 is TGTGCCAACACCAGGGGTAGGGAGACCCAGTACTTC. Translation gives CANTRGRETQYF.